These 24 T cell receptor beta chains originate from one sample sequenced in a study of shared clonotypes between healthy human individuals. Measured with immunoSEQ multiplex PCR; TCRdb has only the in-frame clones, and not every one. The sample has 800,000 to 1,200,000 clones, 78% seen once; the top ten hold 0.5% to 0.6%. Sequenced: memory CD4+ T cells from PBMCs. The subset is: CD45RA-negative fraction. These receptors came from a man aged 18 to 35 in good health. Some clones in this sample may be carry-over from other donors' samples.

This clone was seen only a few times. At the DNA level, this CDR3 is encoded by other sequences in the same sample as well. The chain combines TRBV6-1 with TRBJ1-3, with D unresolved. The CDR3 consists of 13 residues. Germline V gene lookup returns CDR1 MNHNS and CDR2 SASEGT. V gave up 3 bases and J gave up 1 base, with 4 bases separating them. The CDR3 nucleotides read TGTGCCAGCAGTGAGGTATCTGGAAACACCATATATTTT. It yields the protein CASSEVSGNTIYF.

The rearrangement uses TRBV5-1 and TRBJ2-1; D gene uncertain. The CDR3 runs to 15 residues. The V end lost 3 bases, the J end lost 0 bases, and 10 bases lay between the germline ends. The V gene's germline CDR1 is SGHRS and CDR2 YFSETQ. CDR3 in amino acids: CASSSETGSYNEQFF. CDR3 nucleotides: TGCGCCAGCAGCTCGGAAACCGGCTCCTACAATGAGCAGTTCTTC.

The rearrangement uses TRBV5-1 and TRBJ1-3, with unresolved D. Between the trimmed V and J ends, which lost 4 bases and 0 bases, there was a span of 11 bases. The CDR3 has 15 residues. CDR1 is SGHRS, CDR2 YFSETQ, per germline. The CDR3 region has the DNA TGCGCCAGCAGCGCTCAGCGGAGCTCTGGAAACACCATATATTTT. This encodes CASSAQRSSGNTIYF.

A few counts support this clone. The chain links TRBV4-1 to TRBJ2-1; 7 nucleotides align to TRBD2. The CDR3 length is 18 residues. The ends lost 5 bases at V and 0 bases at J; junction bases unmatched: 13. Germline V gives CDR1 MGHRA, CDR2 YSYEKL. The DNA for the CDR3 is TGCGCCAGCAGCAAGTCCAGCGGGGTCTATCCCTCCTACAATGAGCAGTTCTTC. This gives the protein CASSKSSGVYPSYNEQFF.

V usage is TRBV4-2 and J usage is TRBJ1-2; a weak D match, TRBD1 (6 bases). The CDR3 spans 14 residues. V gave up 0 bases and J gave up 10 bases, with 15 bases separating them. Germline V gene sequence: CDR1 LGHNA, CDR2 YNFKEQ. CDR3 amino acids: CASSQERDTQTYTF. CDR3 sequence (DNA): TGTGCCAGCAGCCAAGAGAGGGACACCCAGACCTACACCTTC.

Written as DNA, the CDR3 is TGCGCCAGCAGCTATAGCGGGACTAGCACAGATACGCAGTATTTT. This codes for CASSYSGTSTDTQYF. J is TRBJ2-3 and V is TRBV5-1; TRBD2 matches at 8 bases. After removal of 3 bases from V and 0 bases from J, the junction contained 3 bases not matched to a gene. The CDR3 is 15 residues long. Germline CDR1 and CDR2: SGHRS and YFSETQ.

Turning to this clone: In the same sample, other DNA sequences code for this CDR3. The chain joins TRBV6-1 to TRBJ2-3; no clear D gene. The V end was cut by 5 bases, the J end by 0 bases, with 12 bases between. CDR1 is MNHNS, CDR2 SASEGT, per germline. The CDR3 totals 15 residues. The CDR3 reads CASSPGPASTDTQYF. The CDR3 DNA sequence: TGTGCCAGCAGTCCCGGACCAGCTAGCACAGATACGCAGTATTTT.

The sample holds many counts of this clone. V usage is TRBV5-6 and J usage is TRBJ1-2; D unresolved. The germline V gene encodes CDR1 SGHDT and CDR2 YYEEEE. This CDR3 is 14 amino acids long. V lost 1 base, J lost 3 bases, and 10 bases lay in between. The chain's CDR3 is CASSLLQADYGYTF. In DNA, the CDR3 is TGTGCCAGCAGCTTGCTTCAGGCTGACTATGGCTACACCTTC.

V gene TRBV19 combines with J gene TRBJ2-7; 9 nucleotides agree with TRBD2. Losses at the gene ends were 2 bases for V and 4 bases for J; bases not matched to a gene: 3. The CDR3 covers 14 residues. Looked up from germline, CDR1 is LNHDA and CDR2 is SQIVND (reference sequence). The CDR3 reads CASSIRREGYEQYF. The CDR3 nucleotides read TGTGCCAGTAGTATACGGCGGGAGGGGTACGAGCAGTACTTC. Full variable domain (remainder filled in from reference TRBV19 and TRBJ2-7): DGGITQSPKYLFRKEGQNVTLSCEQNLNHDAMYWYRQDPGQGLRLIYYSQIVNDFQKGDIAEGYSVSREKKESFPLTVTSAQKNPTAFYLCASSIRREGYEQYFGPGTRLTVT.

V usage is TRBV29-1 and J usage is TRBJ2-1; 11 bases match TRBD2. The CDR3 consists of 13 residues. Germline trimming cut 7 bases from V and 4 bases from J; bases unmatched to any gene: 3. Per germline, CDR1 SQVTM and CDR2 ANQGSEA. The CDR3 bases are TGCAGCGGCACTAGCGGGAGATACAATGAGCAGTTCTTC. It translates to CSGTSGRYNEQFF.

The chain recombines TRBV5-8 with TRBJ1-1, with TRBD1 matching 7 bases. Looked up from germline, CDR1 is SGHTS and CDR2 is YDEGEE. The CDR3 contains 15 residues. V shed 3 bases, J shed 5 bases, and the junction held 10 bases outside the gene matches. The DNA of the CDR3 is TGTGCCAGCAGCTACCCGACAGGGAGTGGTACTGAAGCTTTCTTT. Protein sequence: CASSYPTGSGTEAFF.

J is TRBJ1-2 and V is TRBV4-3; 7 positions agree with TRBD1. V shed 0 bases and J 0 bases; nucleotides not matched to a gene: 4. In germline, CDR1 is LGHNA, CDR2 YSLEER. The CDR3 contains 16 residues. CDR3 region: CASSQEGTAPNYGYTF. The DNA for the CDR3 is TGCGCCAGCAGCCAAGAAGGGACAGCCCCTAACTATGGCTACACCTTC.

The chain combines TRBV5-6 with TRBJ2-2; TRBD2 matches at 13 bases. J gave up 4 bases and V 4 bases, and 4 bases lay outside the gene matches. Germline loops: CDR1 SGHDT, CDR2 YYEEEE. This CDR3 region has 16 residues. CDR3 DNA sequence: TGTGCCAGCAGCACCCGGACTAGCGGGGGCACCGGGGAGCTGTTTTTT. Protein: CASSTRTSGGTGELFF. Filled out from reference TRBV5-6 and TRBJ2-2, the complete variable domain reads DAGVTQSPTHLIKTRGQQVTLRCSPKSGHDTVSWYQQALGQGPQFIFQYYEEEERQRGNFPDRFSGHQFPNYSSELNVNALLLGDSALYLCASSTRTSGGTGELFFGEGSRLTVL.

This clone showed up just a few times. CDR3 region: CASSPLPGEVELFF. CDR3 in DNA: TGTGCCAGCTCACCACTCCCAGGGGAGGTGGAGCTGTTTTTT. J is TRBJ2-2 and V is TRBV18; D tentatively fits TRBD1 or TRBD2 (6 bases each). The CDR3 sequence is 14 residues long. The V end lost 1 base, the J end lost 10 bases, and 13 bases lay between the germline ends. From germline, CDR1 is KGHSH and CDR2 LQKENI.

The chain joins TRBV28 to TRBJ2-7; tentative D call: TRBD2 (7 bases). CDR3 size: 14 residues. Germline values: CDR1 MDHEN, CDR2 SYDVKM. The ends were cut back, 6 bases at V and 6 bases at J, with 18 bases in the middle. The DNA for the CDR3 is TGTGCCAGCAGCCCGCAGTGGGGGGGCGGCGAGCAGTACTTC. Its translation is CASSPQWGGGEQYF.

DNA for the CDR3: TGTGCCAGCAGTGACGTCTCTGGAAACACCATATATTTT. It yields the protein CASSDVSGNTIYF. This rearrangement joins TRBV6-1 to TRBJ1-3, with D uncertain. Germline assignment: CDR1 MNHNS and CDR2 SASEGT. The CDR3 contains 13 residues. Deletions cut 3 bases from V and 0 bases from J, with 3 bases between.

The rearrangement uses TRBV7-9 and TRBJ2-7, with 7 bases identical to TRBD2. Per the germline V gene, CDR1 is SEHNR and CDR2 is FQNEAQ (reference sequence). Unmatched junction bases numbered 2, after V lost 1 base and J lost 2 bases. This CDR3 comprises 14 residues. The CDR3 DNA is TGTGCCAGCAGCTTAGATGGGGGGGCCTACGAGCAGTACTTC. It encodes CASSLDGGAYEQYF.

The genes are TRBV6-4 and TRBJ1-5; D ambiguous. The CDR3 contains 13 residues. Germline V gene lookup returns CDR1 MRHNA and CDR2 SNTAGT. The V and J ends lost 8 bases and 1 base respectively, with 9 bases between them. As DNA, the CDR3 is TGTGCCAGCTCAAGGGAAAGCAATCAGCCCCAGCATTTT. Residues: CASSRESNQPQHF.

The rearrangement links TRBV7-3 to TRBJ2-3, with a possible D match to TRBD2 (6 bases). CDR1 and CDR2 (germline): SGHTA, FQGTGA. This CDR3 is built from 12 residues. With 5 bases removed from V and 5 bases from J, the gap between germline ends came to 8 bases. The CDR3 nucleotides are TGTGCCAGCAGCGGGAGGTTAGATACGCAGTATTTT. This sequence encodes CASSGRLDTQYF.

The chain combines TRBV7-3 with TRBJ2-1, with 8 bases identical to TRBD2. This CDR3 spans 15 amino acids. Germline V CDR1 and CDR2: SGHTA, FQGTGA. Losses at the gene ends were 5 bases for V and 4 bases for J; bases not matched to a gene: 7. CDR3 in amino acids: CASSLSSGDYNEQFF. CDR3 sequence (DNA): TGTGCCAGCAGCCTGAGTAGCGGGGATTACAATGAGCAGTTCTTC.

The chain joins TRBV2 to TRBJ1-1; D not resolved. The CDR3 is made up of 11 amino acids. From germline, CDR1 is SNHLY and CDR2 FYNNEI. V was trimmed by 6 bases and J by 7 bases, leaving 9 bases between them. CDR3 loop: CASRAQIEAFF. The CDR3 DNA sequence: TGTGCCAGCAGAGCACAGATTGAAGCTTTCTTT.

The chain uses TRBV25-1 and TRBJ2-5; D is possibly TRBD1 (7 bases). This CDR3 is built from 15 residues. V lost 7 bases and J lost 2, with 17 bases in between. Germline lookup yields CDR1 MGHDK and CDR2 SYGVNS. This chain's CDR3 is CASTRAGGPQETQYF. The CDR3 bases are TGTGCCAGCACCCGCGCAGGGGGGCCTCAAGAGACCCAGTACTTC. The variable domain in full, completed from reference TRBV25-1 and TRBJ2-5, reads EADIYQTPRYLVIGTGKKITLECSQTMGHDKMYWYQQDPGMELHLIHYSYGVNSTEKGDLSSESTVSRIRTEHFPLTLESARPSHTSQYLCASTRAGGPQETQYFGPGTRLLVL.

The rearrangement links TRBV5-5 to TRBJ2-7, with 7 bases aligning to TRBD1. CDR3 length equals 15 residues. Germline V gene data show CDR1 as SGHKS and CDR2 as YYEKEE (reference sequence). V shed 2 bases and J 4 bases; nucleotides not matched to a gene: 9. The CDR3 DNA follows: TGTGCCAGCAGCTTCCAGCCAGGGGGAGTGTACGAGCAGTACTTC. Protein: CASSFQPGGVYEQYF.

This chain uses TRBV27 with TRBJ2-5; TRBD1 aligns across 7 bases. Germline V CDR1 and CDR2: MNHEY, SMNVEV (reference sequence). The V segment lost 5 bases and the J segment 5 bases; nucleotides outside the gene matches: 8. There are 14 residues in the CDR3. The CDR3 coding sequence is TGTGCCAGCAGTCTGGGGACAGTTGGGGAGACCCAGTACTTC. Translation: CASSLGTVGETQYF.